This record covers a single T cell receptor beta chain. Its specific antigen is unknown. Per-base quality was not reported, and no clone a single base away is much larger than it. The CDR3 goes from the cysteine to the phenylalanine over 19 residues. Left in the record is the CDR3 DNA by itself, 57 bases read in frame from the first base. The germline V gene (reference sequence) gives CDR1 as PRHDT and CDR2 as FYEKMQ. V trim: 5 bases; J trim: 0 bases; unmatched bases: 9. The CDR3 regions of human TCRbeta chains were subjected to immunosequencing. Under the source paper's analysis protocol: TCRs in the repertoires were compared against a reference library of SARS-CoV-2-specific TCRs that had been generated with the MIRA antigen-specificity platform. Breadth was defined as the fraction of unique TCRs that were SARS-CoV-2-associated. Depth was defined as the fraction of total T cells that were SARS-CoV-2-associated. Each spike-specific TCR was assigned to its reactive spike region and to a CD4 or CD8 class using the MIRA data. Log10-transformed breadth and depth values were compared by one-way ANOVA with Sidak's multiple comparisons tests. TCRdb's version of the immuneACCESS table is confined to in-frame rearrangements and falls short of the full clone set. An unresolved V gene accounts for under half of the shortfall where checked; the remainder is of unknown origin. The DNA gave D and trimming, while V, J and clone size come from that table. Within this sample are 100,000 to 150,000 clones, with 75% to 85% of them counted one time only. The biggest ten clones account for about 27% of the sample.

This sample's time point label indicates: about 28 days (+/-7) after the second vaccine dose. AZD1222 recipients whose second dose came at about 4 weeks and those whose second dose came at about 12 weeks were combined into one group, since spike-specific TCR depth and breadth did not differ between the two schedules. Vaccinee samples were obtained from the UK trials COV001 and COV002, which included a single-blind randomized controlled phase 2/3 trial of AZD1222 (ChAdOx1 nCoV-19) in healthy adults. Trial participant PBMC samples were collected at day 0 and day 28 after the second dose for TCRbeta chain sequencing. The data were taken from a study of T cell responses to AZD1222 COVID-19 vaccine (dated by TCRdb to the early 2020s). In the study overall: TCR sequencing was performed for 233 trial participants, of whom 207 were given two doses of AZD1222 and around 25 were given two doses of MenACWY control vaccine. Trial participants were enrolled by age into subgroups of 18-55, 56-69 and 70-plus years, and around 150, 28 and 57 TCR-sequenced participants, respectively, were included in these subgroups.

On the study overall, not on this receptor specifically: Most participants were white British and females outnumbered males, and the authors suggested that clonal diversity may have been underestimated. The whole spike protein was spanned by vaccine-associated CD4 TCRs, and dominant responses were seen in regions 160-218 and 743-854. Only 5 to 7 AZD1222 recipients were SARS-CoV-2 seropositive at baseline, limiting conclusions about previously exposed vaccinees. Reportedly, close to half of the unique spike-specific TCRs recognized epitopes lying outside the regions that are mutated in the B.1.351 and B.1.1.7 variants. The 56-69-year group was small, and its depth increase did not reach significance, likely because of low power. Because no samples from the day 14 peak response were available, repertoires could be characterized only after the peak T cell response. After two AZD1222 doses, both the breadth and the depth of spike-specific TCRs were significantly higher than at day 0 and than in MenACWY recipients.

The receptor chain draws on TRBV13 and TRBJ2-1; 14 nucleotides in the junction match TRBD2. The source of this sequence is an adult who received the AZD1222 COVID-19 vaccine. This specimen was peripheral blood, taken 28 days after the second AZD1222 dose. The nucleotide sequence is TGTGCCAGCAGCCCGGGACTAGCGGGGGCAACTAGCTCCTACAATGAGCAGTTCTTC. Its translation is CASSPGLAGATSSYNEQFF.